These 8 T cell receptor beta chains were all obtained from the same sample, sequenced in a study of blood T cell repertoires in COVID-19. TCRdb's copy holds only in-frame clones and misses some; the assay was immunoSEQ multiplex PCR. This table has around 50,000 clones, just under 90% appearing once. The sample was peripheral blood. Receptors originate from a man aged 60 to 69 with acute or convalescent COVID-19.

On this clone: This CDR3 is also generated by other DNA sequences in the sample. The V gene is TRBV28, the J gene TRBJ1-1; 7 nucleotides align to TRBD1. After removal of 2 bases from V and 4 bases from J, the junction contained 7 bases not matched to a gene. The CDR3 is made up of 15 amino acids. CDR1 is MDHEN and CDR2 is SYDVKM in the germline V gene. CDR3 sequence (DNA): TGTGCCAGCAGTTTAAACAGGGGTAGGGGCACTGAAGCTTTCTTT. This encodes CASSLNRGRGTEAFF.

The rearrangement joins TRBV28 to TRBJ1-4; 7 nucleotides line up with TRBD1. Germline CDR1 is MDHEN and CDR2 is SYDVKM. CDR3 length equals 14 residues. Unmatched junction bases numbered 2, after V lost 3 bases and J lost 4 bases. CDR3 bases: TGTGCCAGCAGTTTTACAGGGGATAATGAAAAACTGTTTTTT. Translated, it gives CASSFTGDNEKLFF.

The chain carries TRBV9 and TRBJ1-1; no reliable D call. Trimming shortened V by 2 bases and J by 0 bases, and 11 bases separated the two germline ends. The CDR3 is 15 amino acids. Germline V CDR1 and CDR2: SGDLS, YYNGEE. The CDR3 protein is CASSVVQHMNTEAFF. CDR3 DNA sequence: TGTGCCAGCAGCGTTGTACAGCATATGAACACTGAAGCTTTCTTT. Based on the CDR3 plus reference TRBV9 and TRBJ1-1, the full variable domain is DSGVTQTPKHLITATGQRVTLRCSPRSGDLSVYWYQQSLDQGLQFLIQYYNGEERAKGNILERFSAQQFPDLHSELNLSSLELGDSALYFCASSVVQHMNTEAFFGQGTRLTVV.

V usage is TRBV28 and J usage is TRBJ1-1; 7 bases are a match to TRBD1. This CDR3 spans 13 amino acids. Trimming at V came to 6 bases and at J to 8 bases, leaving 9 bases not matched to a gene. In germline, CDR1 is MDHEN, CDR2 SYDVKM. Here the CDR3 reads CASSSDDRVEAFF. The CDR3 bases are TGTGCCAGCAGCTCTGACGACAGGGTCGAAGCTTTCTTT.

This chain links TRBV28 with TRBJ1-1, with 8 bases lining up with TRBD1. From germline, CDR1 is MDHEN and CDR2 SYDVKM. This CDR3 is built from 13 residues. V was pared by 5 bases and J by 5 bases, with 4 bases of the junction left unmatched. CDR3 coding DNA: TGTGCCAGCAGTCCGACAGGGGTGACTGAAGCTTTCTTT. It yields the protein CASSPTGVTEAFF.

The rearrangement links TRBV5-6 to TRBJ2-7, with 10 positions matching TRBD2. V lost 3 bases, J lost 8 bases, and 8 bases stayed unmatched. The CDR3 is made up of 14 amino acids. Per germline, CDR1 SGHDT and CDR2 YYEEEE. The CDR3 coding sequence is TGTGCCAGCAGCTCCGGGACTAGCGAGAGCAAGCAGTACTTC. It specifies CASSSGTSESKQYF.

The V gene is TRBV28, the J gene TRBJ1-4; possible D gene TRBD1, 5 bases. Trimming left V 2 bases short and J 7 bases short, with 8 bases between. This CDR3 contains 13 residues. CDR1 MDHEN and CDR2 SYDVKM come from the germline V gene. The CDR3 DNA sequence: TGTGCCAGCAGTTTAGGGGGGGGTGAAAAACTGTTTTTT. Translating it yields CASSLGGGEKLFF.

The sample holds one count of this clone. The V call is TRBV4-2, the J call TRBJ1-2; D is unresolved. Trimming took 0 bases from V and 2 from J, leaving 4 bases between them. The CDR3 length is 13 residues. Germline CDR1 and CDR2: LGHNA and YNFKEQ. The CDR3 bases are TGTGCCAGCAGCCAAGATCCGAACTATGGCTACACCTTC. This translates into CASSQDPNYGYTF.